This is a list of T cell receptor beta chains from one sample in a study of T cells after yellow fever vaccination. TCRdb called the 5' RACE reads again in MiXCR, with one record for every CDR3 protein. Of 200,000 or so distinct CDR3 sequences in the sample, approximately 6.8% were seen once. The sample consisted of CD4+ T cells sorted from PBMCs, taken on the day of the yellow fever booster vaccination. Receptors originate from a man aged 25-40 years who received the YFV17D yellow fever vaccine. Each CDR3 is given with its conserved first and last residue. Each record gives: V gene, clone size, D gene, J gene, CDR3 DNA, CDR3 protein. A D gene is named only where the DNA matches it firmly. Size is omitted from some rows. Given values are once, few, many or a class for expanded clones.

v_gene: TRBV11-3; abundance: few; d_gene: TRBD1; j_gene: TRBJ1-1; CDR3nt: TGTGCCAGCAGCGCGAATGGACAGGGCATCACTGAAGCTTTCTTT; CDR3aa: CASSANGQGITEAFF
v_gene: TRBV15; abundance: few; d_gene: NA; j_gene: TRBJ2-7; CDR3nt: TGTGCCACCAGCAGGATAGGTTTAGACAGAGAGTACGAGCAGTACTTC; CDR3aa: CATSRIGLDREYEQYF
v_gene: TRBV5-1; abundance: few; d_gene: NA; j_gene: TRBJ1-1; CDR3nt: TGCGCCAGCAGCATTGAGATGAACACTGAAGCTTTCTTT; CDR3aa: CASSIEMNTEAFF
v_gene: TRBV5-1; abundance: many; d_gene: NA; j_gene: TRBJ1-1; CDR3nt: TGCGCCAGCAGCTTGTGGCCGGGGGCCAACACTGAAGCTTTCTTT; CDR3aa: CASSLWPGANTEAFF
v_gene: TRBV7-8; abundance: many; d_gene: NA; j_gene: TRBJ2-1; CDR3nt: TGTGCCAGCAGCCCCATCGTCAATGAGCAGTTCTTC; CDR3aa: CASSPIVNEQFF
v_gene: TRBV6-1; abundance: few; d_gene: NA; j_gene: TRBJ2-3; CDR3nt: TGTGCCAGCAGTGAAGCGCTTCCGGGGAGTGGGGATACGCAGTATTTT; CDR3aa: CASSEALPGSGDTQYF
v_gene: TRBV7-2; abundance: NA; d_gene: TRBD2; j_gene: TRBJ2-7; CDR3nt: TGTGCCAGCAGCTTGGATACTAGCGGAGCCTACGAGCAGTACTTC; CDR3aa: CASSLDTSGAYEQYF
v_gene: TRBV11-2; abundance: many; d_gene: NA; j_gene: TRBJ1-2; CDR3nt: TGTGCCAGCAGCTTAGATAGGTGGGCAGGGGCCAACTATGGCTACACCTTC; CDR3aa: CASSLDRWAGANYGYTF
v_gene: TRBV15; abundance: few; d_gene: TRBD2; j_gene: TRBJ2-1; CDR3nt: TGTGCCACCAGCAAGGGGAGGGCAGACGAATCTTTTTACAATGAGCAGTTCTTC; CDR3aa: CATSKGRADESFYNEQFF
v_gene: TRBV19; abundance: few; d_gene: TRBD1; j_gene: TRBJ1-2; CDR3nt: TGTGCCAGTAGTATTTCTGGGACAGGGATCCACACCTTC; CDR3aa: CASSISGTGIHTF
v_gene: TRBV7-9; abundance: many; d_gene: TRBD2; j_gene: TRBJ2-7; CDR3nt: TGTGCCAGCAGCTACAGGACTAGCGGCGAGCAGTACTTC; CDR3aa: CASSYRTSGEQYF
v_gene: TRBV5-1; abundance: many; d_gene: TRBD2; j_gene: TRBJ2-2; CDR3nt: TGCGCCAGCGCTGGACTAGCGAACACCGGGGAGCTGTTTTTT; CDR3aa: CASAGLANTGELFF
v_gene: TRBV20-1; abundance: few; d_gene: NA; j_gene: TRBJ1-2; CDR3nt: TGCAGTGCTGCAGATCCCCCCTATGGCTACACCTTC; CDR3aa: CSAADPPYGYTF
v_gene: TRBV5-1; abundance: few; d_gene: NA; j_gene: TRBJ1-3; CDR3nt: TGCGCCAGCAGCGTGACTGCCACCTCTGGAAACACCATATATTTT; CDR3aa: CASSVTATSGNTIYF
v_gene: TRBV27; abundance: many; d_gene: NA; j_gene: TRBJ2-4; CDR3nt: NA; CDR3aa: CASSFGQGTLLYF
v_gene: TRBV6-5; abundance: many; d_gene: NA; j_gene: TRBJ2-1; CDR3nt: TGTGCCAGCAGTAAAGACAGGAGTGAGCAGTTCTTC; CDR3aa: CASSKDRSEQFF
v_gene: TRBV6-5; abundance: NA; d_gene: TRBD2; j_gene: TRBJ2-2; CDR3nt: TGTGCCAGCAGTTATGGCGGGAGCTACACCGGGGAGCTGTTTTTT; CDR3aa: CASSYGGSYTGELFF
v_gene: TRBV20-1; abundance: many; d_gene: TRBD1; j_gene: TRBJ2-5; CDR3nt: TGCAGTGCTAGAGGGGGACAGGGGGCTCAAGAGACCCAGTACTTC; CDR3aa: CSARGGQGAQETQYF
v_gene: TRBV5-1; abundance: many; d_gene: TRBD2; j_gene: TRBJ2-1; CDR3nt: TGCGCCAGCAGCTCCGGGACTAGCGCCCTACTCTCCTACAATGAGCAGTTCTTC; CDR3aa: CASSSGTSALLSYNEQFF
v_gene: TRBV3-1; abundance: NA; d_gene: NA; j_gene: TRBJ2-7; CDR3nt: TGTGCCAGCAGCCAACAGTACAGTTCCTACGAGCAGTACTTC; CDR3aa: CASSQQYSSYEQYF
v_gene: TRBV28; abundance: NA; d_gene: TRBD1; j_gene: TRBJ1-2; CDR3nt: TGTGCCAGCAGCCTCGGGACAGGGAAGTATGGCTACACCTTC; CDR3aa: CASSLGTGKYGYTF
v_gene: TRBV19; abundance: many; d_gene: NA; j_gene: TRBJ2-5; CDR3nt: TGTGCCAGTAGTATTTCGATGGGGTATACTGGGGAGACCCAGTACTTC; CDR3aa: CASSISMGYTGETQYF
v_gene: TRBV18; abundance: few; d_gene: TRBD1; j_gene: TRBJ2-3; CDR3nt: TGTGCCAGCTCACCTGGACAGGGGGACTACGGCCCGAGCTATTTT; CDR3aa: CASSPGQGDYGPSYF
v_gene: TRBV20-1; abundance: few; d_gene: NA; j_gene: TRBJ2-5; CDR3nt: TGCAGTGCTAGAGATTACGGGCCAGAGACCCAGTACTTC; CDR3aa: CSARDYGPETQYF
v_gene: TRBV15; abundance: few; d_gene: NA; j_gene: TRBJ2-4; CDR3nt: TGTGCCACCAGCAGAGAGCGACTAGCCAAAAACATTCAGTACTTC; CDR3aa: CATSRERLAKNIQYF
v_gene: TRBV6-2/TRBV6-3; abundance: NA; d_gene: TRBD2; j_gene: TRBJ2-1; CDR3nt: TGTGCCAGCAGTTACGTTCGCGGGAGTTTGTACAATGAGCAGTTCTTC; CDR3aa: CASSYVRGSLYNEQFF
v_gene: TRBV6-5; abundance: many; d_gene: NA; j_gene: TRBJ2-7; CDR3nt: TGTGCCAGCAGGGGGTGGAACTACGAGCAGTACTTC; CDR3aa: CASRGWNYEQYF
v_gene: TRBV5-1; abundance: NA; d_gene: TRBD1; j_gene: TRBJ2-1; CDR3nt: TGCGCCAGCAGATCCGGGACAGGGGGCGCCAGCTCCTACAATGAGCAGTTCTTC; CDR3aa: CASRSGTGGASSYNEQFF
v_gene: TRBV12-3/TRBV12-4; abundance: many; d_gene: NA; j_gene: TRBJ2-2; CDR3nt: TGTGCCAGCAGTTTAAGTTCAGGATCCACCGGGGAGCTGTTTTTT; CDR3aa: CASSLSSGSTGELFF
v_gene: TRBV7-8; abundance: few; d_gene: NA; j_gene: TRBJ2-5; CDR3nt: TGTGCCAGCAGCTTTTTCAATCGGGGCGGCCCGGTCGCGGAGACCCAGTACTTC; CDR3aa: CASSFFNRGGPVAETQYF
v_gene: TRBV5-1; abundance: many; d_gene: NA; j_gene: TRBJ2-5; CDR3nt: TGCGCCAGCGGCTCCGGGGGCGGGTTGGAGACCCAGTACTTC; CDR3aa: CASGSGGGLETQYF
v_gene: TRBV20-1; abundance: many; d_gene: TRBD1; j_gene: TRBJ2-7; CDR3nt: TGCAGTGCTACGACAGGGGGAGCCTCCTACGAGCAGTACTTC; CDR3aa: CSATTGGASYEQYF
v_gene: TRBV12-3/TRBV12-4; abundance: NA; d_gene: NA; j_gene: TRBJ2-7; CDR3nt: TGTGCCAGCAGTTTATTCAGGGAAAACGAGCAGTACTTC; CDR3aa: CASSLFRENEQYF
v_gene: TRBV4-3; abundance: many; d_gene: NA; j_gene: TRBJ2-1; CDR3nt: TGCGCCAGCAGCCAAGATTGGGGGCCGAACGTTCCGGTGAATGAGCAGTTCTTC; CDR3aa: CASSQDWGPNVPVNEQFF
v_gene: TRBV10-3; abundance: few; d_gene: TRBD2; j_gene: TRBJ2-7; CDR3nt: TGTGCCATCAGTAGCGGGAGGTTAAACTCCTACGAGCAGTACTTC; CDR3aa: CAISSGRLNSYEQYF
v_gene: TRBV12-3/TRBV12-4; abundance: many; d_gene: TRBD1; j_gene: TRBJ2-7; CDR3nt: TGTGCCAGCAGGAGGACAGGGAAGGGCTACGAGCAGTACTTC; CDR3aa: CASRRTGKGYEQYF
v_gene: TRBV7-6; abundance: few; d_gene: NA; j_gene: TRBJ2-7; CDR3nt: TGTGCCAGCAGCTTAGGTGGGCAGCGCGAGCAGTACTTC; CDR3aa: CASSLGGQREQYF